This T cell receptor beta chain was identified during a study of blood T cell repertoires in COVID-19. About the study: Samples representing acute and convalescent COVID-19 were sourced from the United States, Italy and Spain. Sample material is recorded as cDNA or gDNA derived from T cells, B-cell-depleted T cells, or PBMCs.

The Seattle patients joined while their infection was active and were tracked longitudinally afterward. This CDR3 spans 16 amino acids. V lost 6 bases to trimming and J lost 7 bases; unmatched junction nucleotides: 15. CDR1 and CDR2 from the germline V gene are LNHDA and SQIVND (reference sequence). Source study methods: Reference gene primer amplification gave estimated nucleated cell counts. Here immunoSEQ multiplex PCR was the method, and the copy in TCRdb shows in-frame clones only, minus some. V, J and clone size derive from that table, while D and trimming were established from the DNA sequence. The sample has about 480,000 clones, approximately 90% seen once.

The clonotype comes from a woman aged 45-60 years with COVID-19, enrolled during active disease. This rearrangement joins TRBV19 to TRBJ2-1, with 7 bases identical to TRBD2. The specimen sequenced was peripheral blood. The CDR3 coding sequence is TGTGCCAGTAGCTATGGGGAGGGGCGCAAGGGGAATGAGCAGTTCTTC. Its protein product is CASSYGEGRKGNEQFF.